Following are 11 T cell receptor beta chains from one sample sequenced in a study of blood T cells in healthy people across ages. The use of a sample-barcoded 5' primer and a J-beta primer mix characterized a second PCR of about 7 to 12 cycles. One entry per CDR3 protein, called by TCRdb with MiXCR from the 5' RACE reads. The table lists around 1,500,000 distinct CDR3 sequences, 42% of them singletons. The specimen was blood. Every receptor here comes from a woman aged 18-29 years in good health.

A few counts support this clonotype. The chain recombines TRBV27 with TRBJ2-1, with D unresolved. CDR3 length: 12 amino acids. Germline-derived CDR1 and CDR2 are MNHEY and SMNVEV (reference sequence). Trimming shortened V by 7 bases and J by 8 bases, and 12 bases separated the two germline ends. The CDR3 DNA reads TGTGCCAGCACCTACGACACGGATGAGCAGTTCTTC. This codes for CASTYDTDEQFF.

This clonotype turned up a few times. The chain has TRBV12-3 or TRBV12-4 and TRBJ2-2; D is undetermined. The germline V and J ends were trimmed by 3 bases and 6 bases, with 5 bases remaining between them. This CDR3 comprises 12 residues. CDR3 sequence reads: CASSFVPGELFF. CDR3 sequence (DNA): TGTGCCAGCAGTTTCGTTCCCGGGGAGCTGTTTTTT.

A few counts support this clonotype. The V and J genes are TRBV2 and TRBJ2-1; 9 positions agree with TRBD2. V dropped 2 bases and J dropped 7; count of bases not matched to a gene: 9. The germline V gene has CDR1 SNHLY and CDR2 FYNNEI. The CDR3 consists of 16 residues. The CDR3 here is CASSESGLAKRNEQFF. The CDR3, as DNA: TGTGCCAGCAGTGAATCGGGACTAGCTAAGAGGAATGAGCAGTTCTTC.

On this clonotype itself: Mismatch with germline at one junction end may stem from a read error. This rearrangement joins TRBV10-1 to TRBJ2-3; 8 bases match TRBD2. This CDR3 comprises 15 residues. Germline-derived CDR1 and CDR2 are WNHNN and SYGVQD (reference sequence). The CDR3 sequence: CVSSDGRGGTDTQYF. The CDR3 DNA is TGCGTCAGCAGTGATGGGCGGGGGGGCACAGATACGCAGTATTTT.

The chain has TRBV9 and TRBJ2-5; D could derive from TRBD1 or TRBD2 (6 bases each). With 3 bases removed from V and 2 bases from J, the gap between germline ends came to 17 bases. Germline V gene data show CDR1 as SGDLS and CDR2 as YYNGEE. This CDR3 has 16 residues. The CDR3 reads CASSEWGASDQETQYF. CDR3 DNA sequence: TGTGCCAGCAGCGAATGGGGGGCCTCCGATCAAGAGACCCAGTACTTC.

In this sample, this clonotype turned up a few times. This chain's CDR3 is CASSPVAASSYNEQFF. In DNA, the CDR3 is TGTGCCAGCAGTCCCGTAGCGGCGAGCTCCTACAATGAGCAGTTCTTC. The chain carries TRBV28 and TRBJ2-1, with D possibly TRBD2 on 6 matching bases. Trimming took 5 bases from V and 0 from J, leaving 14 bases between them. Per the germline V gene, CDR1 is MDHEN and CDR2 is SYDVKM. The CDR3 has 16 amino acids.

This clonotype occurred many times. The chain uses TRBV12-5 and TRBJ1-2; 10 bases agree with TRBD1. CDR3 length: 16 residues. Unmatched junction bases numbered 7, after V lost 4 bases and J lost 2 bases. In germline, CDR1 is LGHNT, CDR2 FRNRAP. The CDR3 region has the DNA TGTGCTAGTGGTTGGCGTCCGGGACAGGGGAACTATGGCTACACCTTC. Translated, it gives CASGWRPGQGNYGYTF.

The CDR3 here is CASSNKGMRTEAFF. The CDR3 DNA reads TGTGCCAGCAGTAATAAGGGAATGAGGACTGAAGCTTTCTTT. V is TRBV27 and J is TRBJ1-1; unclear D gene. V lost 5 bases to trimming and J lost 5 bases, with 15 bases between them. This CDR3 is 14 amino acids long. CDR1 and CDR2 (germline): MNHEY, SMNVEV (reference sequence).

This clonotype was detected a few times. The chain recombines TRBV5-4 with TRBJ2-7, with D uncertain. There are 16 residues in the CDR3. Germline V lookup: CDR1 SGHNT, CDR2 YYREEE (reference sequence). With 4 bases removed from V and 6 bases from J, the gap between germline ends came to 23 bases. The chain's CDR3 is CASSLTLTQIPFEQYF. In DNA, the CDR3 is TGTGCCAGCAGCCTTACTTTGACCCAGATTCCTTTCGAGCAGTACTTC.

The genes are TRBV4-3 and TRBJ2-4; D uncertain. The CDR3 length is 13 residues. CDR1 is LGHNA, CDR2 YSLEER, per germline. The V gene lost 0 bases and the J gene lost 9 bases, with 9 bases spanning the gap. The CDR3 DNA is TGCGCCAGCAGCCAAGATCGGCTGGGCATTCAGTACTTC. Translated, it gives CASSQDRLGIQYF.

The chain links TRBV7-3 to TRBJ2-7, with unresolved D. There are 16 residues in the CDR3. Trimming stripped 5 bases from V and 3 bases from J, with 20 bases between. Germline-derived CDR1 and CDR2 are SGHTA and FQGTGA. The CDR3 is CASSPLGLSNNYEQYF. The CDR3 DNA reads as TGTGCCAGCAGCCCCCTGGGCCTCTCCAATAACTACGAGCAGTACTTC.